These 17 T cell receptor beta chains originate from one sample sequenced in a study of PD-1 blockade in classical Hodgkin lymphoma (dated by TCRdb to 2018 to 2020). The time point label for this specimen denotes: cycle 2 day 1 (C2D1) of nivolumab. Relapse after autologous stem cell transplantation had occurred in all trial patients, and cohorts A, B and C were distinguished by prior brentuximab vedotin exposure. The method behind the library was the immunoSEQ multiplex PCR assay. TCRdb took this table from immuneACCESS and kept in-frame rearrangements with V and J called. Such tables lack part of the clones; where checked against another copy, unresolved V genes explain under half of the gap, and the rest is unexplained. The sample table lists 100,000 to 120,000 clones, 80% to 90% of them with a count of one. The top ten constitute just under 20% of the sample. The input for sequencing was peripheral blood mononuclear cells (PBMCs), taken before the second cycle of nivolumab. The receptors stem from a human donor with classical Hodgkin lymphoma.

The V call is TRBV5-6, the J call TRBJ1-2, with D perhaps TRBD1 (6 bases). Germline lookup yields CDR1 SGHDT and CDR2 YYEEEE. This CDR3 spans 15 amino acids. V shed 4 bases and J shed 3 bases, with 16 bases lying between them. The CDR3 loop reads CASSPGANRDYGYTF. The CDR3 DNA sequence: TGTGCCAGCAGCCCGGGGGCAAACCGAGACTATGGCTACACCTTC. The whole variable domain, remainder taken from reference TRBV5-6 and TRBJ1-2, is DAGVTQSPTHLIKTRGQQVTLRCSPKSGHDTVSWYQQALGQGPQFIFQYYEEEERQRGNFPDRFSGHQFPNYSSELNVNALLLGDSALYLCASSPGANRDYGYTFGSGTRLTVV.

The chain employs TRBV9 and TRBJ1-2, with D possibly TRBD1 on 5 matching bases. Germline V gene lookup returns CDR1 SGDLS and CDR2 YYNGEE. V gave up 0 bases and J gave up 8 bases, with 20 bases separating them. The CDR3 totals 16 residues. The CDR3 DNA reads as TGTGCCAGCAGCGTAGCTGATGGGACCTACCTGGGGGGCTACACCTTC. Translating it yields CASSVADGTYLGGYTF.

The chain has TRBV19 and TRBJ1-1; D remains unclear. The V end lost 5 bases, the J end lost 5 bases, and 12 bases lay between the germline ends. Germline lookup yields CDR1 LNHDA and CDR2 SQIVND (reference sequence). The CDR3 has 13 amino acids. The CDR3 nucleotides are TGTGCCAGTAGTCCAGCGGTTGGTACTGAAGCTTTCTTT. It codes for CASSPAVGTEAFF.

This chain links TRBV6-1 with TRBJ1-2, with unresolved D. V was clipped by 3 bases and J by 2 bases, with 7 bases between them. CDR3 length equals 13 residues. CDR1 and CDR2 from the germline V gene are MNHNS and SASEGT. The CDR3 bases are TGTGCCAGCAGTGACTTCGGAAACTATGGCTACACCTTC. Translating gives CASSDFGNYGYTF.

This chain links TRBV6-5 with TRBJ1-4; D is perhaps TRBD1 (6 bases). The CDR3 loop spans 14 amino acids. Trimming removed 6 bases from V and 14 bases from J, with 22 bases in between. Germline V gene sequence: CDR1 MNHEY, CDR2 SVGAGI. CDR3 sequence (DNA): TGTGCCAGCAGCCCAGGGGACAATCTCGGATTGCTGTTTTTT. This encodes CASSPGDNLGLLFF.

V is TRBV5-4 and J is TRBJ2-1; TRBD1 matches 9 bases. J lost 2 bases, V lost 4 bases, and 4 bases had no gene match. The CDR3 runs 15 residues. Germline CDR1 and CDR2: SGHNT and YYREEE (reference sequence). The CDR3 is CASSRRDRAYNEQFF. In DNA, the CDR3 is TGTGCCAGCAGCCGCCGGGACAGGGCCTACAATGAGCAGTTCTTC.

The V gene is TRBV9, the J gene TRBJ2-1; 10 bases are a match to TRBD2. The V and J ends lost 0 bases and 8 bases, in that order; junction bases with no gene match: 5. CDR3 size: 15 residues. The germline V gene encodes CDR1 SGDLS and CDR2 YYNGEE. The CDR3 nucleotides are TGTGCCAGCAGCGTAGAGGCTAGCGGGAGCGATGAGCAGTTCTTC. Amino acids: CASSVEASGSDEQFF.

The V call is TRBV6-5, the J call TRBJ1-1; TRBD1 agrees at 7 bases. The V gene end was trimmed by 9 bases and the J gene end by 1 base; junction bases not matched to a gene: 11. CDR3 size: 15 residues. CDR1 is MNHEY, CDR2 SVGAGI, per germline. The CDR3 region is CASTMTAGGNTEAFF. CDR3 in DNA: TGTGCCAGTACGATGACGGCAGGGGGGAACACTGAAGCTTTCTTT.

CDR3: CASSLVEGDTQYF. CDR3 sequence (DNA): TGTGCCAGCAGCTTGGTAGAGGGAGATACGCAGTATTTT. The V gene is TRBV5-6, the J gene TRBJ2-3; possibly TRBD2 for D (5 bases). The V and J ends lost 0 bases and 5 bases respectively, with 7 bases between them. There are 13 residues in the CDR3. The germline gives CDR1 SGHDT, CDR2 YYEEEE. The full variable domain, its missing parts supplied by reference TRBV5-6 and TRBJ2-3, is DAGVTQSPTHLIKTRGQQVTLRCSPKSGHDTVSWYQQALGQGPQFIFQYYEEEERQRGNFPDRFSGHQFPNYSSELNVNALLLGDSALYLCASSLVEGDTQYFGPGTRLTVL.

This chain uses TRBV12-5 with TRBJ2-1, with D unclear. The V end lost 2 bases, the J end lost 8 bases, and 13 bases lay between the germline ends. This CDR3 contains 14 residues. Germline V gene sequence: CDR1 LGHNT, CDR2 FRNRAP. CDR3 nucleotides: TGTGCTAGTGGTTTGTTTAACCCAATGGATGAGCAGTTCTTC. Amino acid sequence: CASGLFNPMDEQFF. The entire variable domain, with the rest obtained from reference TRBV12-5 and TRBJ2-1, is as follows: DARVTQTPRHKVTEMGQEVTMRCQPILGHNTVFWYRQTMMQGLELLAYFRNRAPLDDSGMPKDRFSAEMPDATLATLKIQPSEPRDSAVYFCASGLFNPMDEQFFGPGTRLTVL.

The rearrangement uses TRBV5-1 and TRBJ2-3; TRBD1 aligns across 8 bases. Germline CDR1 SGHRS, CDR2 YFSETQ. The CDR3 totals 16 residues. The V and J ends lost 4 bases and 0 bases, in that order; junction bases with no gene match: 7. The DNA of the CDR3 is TGCGCCAGCAGCCCCAGGCGGGACAGGAGCACAGATACGCAGTATTTT. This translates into CASSPRRDRSTDTQYF.

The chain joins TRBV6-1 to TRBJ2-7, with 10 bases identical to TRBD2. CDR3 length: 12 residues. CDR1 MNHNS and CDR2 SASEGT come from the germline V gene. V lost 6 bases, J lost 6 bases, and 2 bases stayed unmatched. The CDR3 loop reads CASRASGGEQYF. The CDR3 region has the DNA TGTGCCAGCAGGGCTAGCGGGGGCGAGCAGTACTTC.

The CDR3 DNA is TGTGCCAGCAGCAAACTCGAGGGGGCAGGAGAGGGCGAGCAGTACTTC. Protein: CASSKLEGAGEGEQYF. This chain connects TRBV21-1 to TRBJ2-7; TRBD1, the table's D call, lacks a check against the DNA. TRBV21-1 is recorded as a pseudogene. The CDR3 consists of 16 residues.

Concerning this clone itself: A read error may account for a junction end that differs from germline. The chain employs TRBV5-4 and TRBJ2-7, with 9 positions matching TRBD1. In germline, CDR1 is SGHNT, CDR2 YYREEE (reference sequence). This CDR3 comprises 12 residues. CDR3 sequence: CANSRGTGKEYF. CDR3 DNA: TGTGCCAACAGCCGAGGGACAGGGAAGGAGTACTTC.

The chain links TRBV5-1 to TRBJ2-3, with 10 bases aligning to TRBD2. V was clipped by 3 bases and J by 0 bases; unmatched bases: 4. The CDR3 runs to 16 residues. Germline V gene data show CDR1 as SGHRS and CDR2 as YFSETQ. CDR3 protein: CASSWSSGGSTDTQYF. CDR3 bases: TGCGCCAGCAGCTGGAGTAGCGGGGGGAGCACAGATACGCAGTATTTT.

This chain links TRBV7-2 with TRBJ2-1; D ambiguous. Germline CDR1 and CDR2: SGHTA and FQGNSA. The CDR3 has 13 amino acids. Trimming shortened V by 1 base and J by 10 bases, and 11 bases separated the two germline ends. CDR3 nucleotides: TGTGCCAGCAGCTTAGGGTCCCTACGCGAGCAGTTCTTC. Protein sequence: CASSLGSLREQFF.

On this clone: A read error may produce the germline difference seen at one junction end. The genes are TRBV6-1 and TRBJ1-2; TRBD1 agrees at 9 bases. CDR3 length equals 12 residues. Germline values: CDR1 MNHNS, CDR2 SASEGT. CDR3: CASRLGTGNLFF. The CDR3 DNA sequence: TGTGCCAGCAGGCTTGGGACAGGGAATCTCTTCTTC.